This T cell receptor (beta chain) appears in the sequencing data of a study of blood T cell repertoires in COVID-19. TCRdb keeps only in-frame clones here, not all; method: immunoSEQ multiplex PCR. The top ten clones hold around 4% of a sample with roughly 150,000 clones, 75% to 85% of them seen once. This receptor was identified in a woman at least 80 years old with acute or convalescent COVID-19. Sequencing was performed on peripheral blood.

The CDR3 coding sequence is TGTGCCAGCAGGGGGGACAGCTACGAGCAGTACTTC. Its translation is CASRGDSYEQYF. The rearrangement joins TRBV2 to TRBJ2-7; 7 nucleotides agree with TRBD1. CDR3 length: 12 amino acids. Germline assignment: CDR1 SNHLY and CDR2 FYNNEI. V lost 6 bases, J lost 3 bases, and 2 bases stayed unmatched.